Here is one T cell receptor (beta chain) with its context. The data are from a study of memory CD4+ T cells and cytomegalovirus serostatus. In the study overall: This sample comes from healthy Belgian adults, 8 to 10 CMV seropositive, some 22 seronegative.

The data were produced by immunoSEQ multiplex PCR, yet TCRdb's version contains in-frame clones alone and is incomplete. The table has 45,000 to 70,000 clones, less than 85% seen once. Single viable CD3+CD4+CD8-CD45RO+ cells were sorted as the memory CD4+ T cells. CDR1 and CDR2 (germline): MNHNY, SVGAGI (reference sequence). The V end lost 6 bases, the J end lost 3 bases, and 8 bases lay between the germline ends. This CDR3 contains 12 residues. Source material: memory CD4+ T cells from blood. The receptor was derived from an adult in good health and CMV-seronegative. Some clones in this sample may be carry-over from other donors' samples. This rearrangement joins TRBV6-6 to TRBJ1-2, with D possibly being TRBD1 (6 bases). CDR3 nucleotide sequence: TGTGCCAGCAGCAGGACAGACTATGGCTACACCTTC. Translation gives CASSRTDYGYTF.